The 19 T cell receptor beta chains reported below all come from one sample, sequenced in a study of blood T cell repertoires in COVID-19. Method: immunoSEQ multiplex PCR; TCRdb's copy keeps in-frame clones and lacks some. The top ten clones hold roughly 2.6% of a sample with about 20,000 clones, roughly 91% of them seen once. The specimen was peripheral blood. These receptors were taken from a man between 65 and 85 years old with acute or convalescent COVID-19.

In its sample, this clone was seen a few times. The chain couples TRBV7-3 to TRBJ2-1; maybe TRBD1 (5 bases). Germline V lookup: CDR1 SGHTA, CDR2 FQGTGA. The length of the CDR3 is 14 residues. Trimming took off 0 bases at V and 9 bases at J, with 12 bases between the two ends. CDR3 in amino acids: CASSLTTRGPEQFF. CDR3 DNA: TGTGCCAGCAGCTTAACTACAAGGGGCCCTGAGCAGTTCTTC.

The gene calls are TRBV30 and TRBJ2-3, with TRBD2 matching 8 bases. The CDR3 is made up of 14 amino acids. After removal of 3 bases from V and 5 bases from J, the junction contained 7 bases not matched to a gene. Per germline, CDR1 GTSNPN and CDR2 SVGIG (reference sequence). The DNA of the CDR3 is TGTGCCTGGAGCCGGGGGCGGGGGGAAGATACGCAGTATTTT. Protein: CAWSRGRGEDTQYF.

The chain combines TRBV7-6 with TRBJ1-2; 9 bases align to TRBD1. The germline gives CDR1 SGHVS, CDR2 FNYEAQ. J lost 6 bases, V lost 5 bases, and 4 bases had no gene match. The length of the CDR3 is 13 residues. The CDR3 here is CASSPGTGNGYTF. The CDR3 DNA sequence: TGTGCCAGCAGCCCCGGGACAGGGAATGGCTACACCTTC.

The CDR3 sequence is CASSQDPTGGTDTQYF. CDR3 sequence (DNA): TGCGCCAGCAGCCAAGACCCGACAGGGGGCACAGATACGCAGTATTTT. The V call is TRBV4-3, the J call TRBJ2-3; 8 nucleotides align to TRBD1. V lost 0 bases and J lost 1; bases outside the gene matches: 3. This CDR3 spans 16 amino acids. The germline gives CDR1 LGHNA, CDR2 YSLEER.

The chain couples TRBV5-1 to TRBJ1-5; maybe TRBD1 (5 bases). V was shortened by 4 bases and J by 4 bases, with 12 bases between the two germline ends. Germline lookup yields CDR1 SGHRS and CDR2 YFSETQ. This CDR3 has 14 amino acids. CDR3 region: CASSMGGGNQPQHF. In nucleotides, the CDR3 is TGCGCCAGCAGCATGGGCGGGGGTAATCAGCCCCAGCATTTT. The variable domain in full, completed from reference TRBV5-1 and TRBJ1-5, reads KAGVTQTPRYLIKTRGQQVTLSCSPISGHRSVSWYQQTPGQGLQFLFEYFSETQRNKGNFPGRFSGRQFSNSRSEMNVSTLELGDSALYLCASSMGGGNQPQHFGDGTRLSIL.

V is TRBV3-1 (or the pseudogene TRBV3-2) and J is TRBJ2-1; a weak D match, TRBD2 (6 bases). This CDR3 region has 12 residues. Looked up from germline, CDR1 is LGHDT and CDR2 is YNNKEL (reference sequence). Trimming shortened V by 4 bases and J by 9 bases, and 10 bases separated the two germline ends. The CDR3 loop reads CASSRAGGEQFF. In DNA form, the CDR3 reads TGTGCCAGCAGCCGAGCGGGCGGTGAGCAGTTCTTC.

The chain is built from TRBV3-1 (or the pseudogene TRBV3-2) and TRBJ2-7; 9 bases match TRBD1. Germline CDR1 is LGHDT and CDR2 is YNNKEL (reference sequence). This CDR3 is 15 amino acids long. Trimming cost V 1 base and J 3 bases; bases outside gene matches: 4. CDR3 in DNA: TGTGCCAGCAGCCAAGGTGGACAGGGGAACTACGAGCAGTACTTC. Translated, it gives CASSQGGQGNYEQYF.

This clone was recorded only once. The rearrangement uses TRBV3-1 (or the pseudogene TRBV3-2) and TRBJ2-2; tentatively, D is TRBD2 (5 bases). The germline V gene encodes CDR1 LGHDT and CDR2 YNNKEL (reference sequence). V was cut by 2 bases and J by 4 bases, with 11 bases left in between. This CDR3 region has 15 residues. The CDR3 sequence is CASSQLATITGELFF. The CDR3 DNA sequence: TGTGCCAGCAGCCAATTAGCGACCATCACCGGGGAGCTGTTTTTT.

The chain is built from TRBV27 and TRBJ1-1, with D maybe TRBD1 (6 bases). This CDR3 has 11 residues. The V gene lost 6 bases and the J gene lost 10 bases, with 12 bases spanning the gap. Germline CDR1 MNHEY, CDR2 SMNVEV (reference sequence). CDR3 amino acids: CASSNTGRAFF. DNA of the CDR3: TGTGCCAGCAGCAACACAGGGAGAGCTTTCTTT.

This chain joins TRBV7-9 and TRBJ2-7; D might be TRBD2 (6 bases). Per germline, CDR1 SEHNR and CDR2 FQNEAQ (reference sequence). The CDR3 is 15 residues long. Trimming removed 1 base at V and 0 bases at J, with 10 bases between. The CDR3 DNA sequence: TGTGCCAGCAGCTTAGGGGGACTTGACTCCTACGAGCAGTACTTC. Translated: CASSLGGLDSYEQYF.

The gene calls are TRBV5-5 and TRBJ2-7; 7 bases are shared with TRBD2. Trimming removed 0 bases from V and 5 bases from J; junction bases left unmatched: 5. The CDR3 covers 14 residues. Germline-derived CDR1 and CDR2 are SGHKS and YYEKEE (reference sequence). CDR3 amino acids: CASSLVGRSHEQYF. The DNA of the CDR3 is TGTGCCAGCAGCTTGGTCGGGAGGTCCCACGAGCAGTACTTC.

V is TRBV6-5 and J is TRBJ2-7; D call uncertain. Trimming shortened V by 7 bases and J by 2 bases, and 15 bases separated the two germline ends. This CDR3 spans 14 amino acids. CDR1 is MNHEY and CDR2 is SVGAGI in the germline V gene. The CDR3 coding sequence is TGTGCCAGCACCCCAAACCGCAGGCCCTACGAGCAGTACTTC. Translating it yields CASTPNRRPYEQYF.

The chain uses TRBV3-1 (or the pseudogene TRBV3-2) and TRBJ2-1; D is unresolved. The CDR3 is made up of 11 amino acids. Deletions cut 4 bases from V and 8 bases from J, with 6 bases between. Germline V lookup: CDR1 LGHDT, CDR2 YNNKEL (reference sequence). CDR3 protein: CASSPGYEQFF. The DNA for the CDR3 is TGTGCCAGCAGCCCCGGGTATGAGCAGTTCTTC.

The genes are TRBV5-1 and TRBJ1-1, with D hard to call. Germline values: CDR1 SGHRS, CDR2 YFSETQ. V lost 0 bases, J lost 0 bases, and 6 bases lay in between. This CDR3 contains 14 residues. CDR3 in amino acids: CASSLADMNTEAFF. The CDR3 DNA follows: TGCGCCAGCAGCTTGGCAGACATGAACACTGAAGCTTTCTTT.

The CDR3 here is CASSLSRGGQYF. DNA for the CDR3: TGTGCCAGCAGTTTATCCCGAGGGGGGCAGTACTTC. The rearrangement uses TRBV28 and TRBJ2-7; D may be TRBD1 (6 bases). Germline loops: CDR1 MDHEN, CDR2 SYDVKM. Trimming pared 1 base from V and 9 bases from J, leaving 10 bases between. The CDR3 contains 12 residues.

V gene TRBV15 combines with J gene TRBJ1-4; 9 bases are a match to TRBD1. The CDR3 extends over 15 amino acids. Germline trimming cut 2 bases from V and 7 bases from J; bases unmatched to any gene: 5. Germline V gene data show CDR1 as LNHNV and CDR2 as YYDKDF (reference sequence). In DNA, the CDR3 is TGTGCCACCAGCAGACTCGGACAGGGGAGTGAAAAACTGTTTTTT. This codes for CATSRLGQGSEKLFF.

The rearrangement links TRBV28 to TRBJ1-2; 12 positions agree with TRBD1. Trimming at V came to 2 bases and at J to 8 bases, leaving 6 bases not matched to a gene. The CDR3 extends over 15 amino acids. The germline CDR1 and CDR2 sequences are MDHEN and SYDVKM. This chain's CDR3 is CASSLEGTGGRGYTF. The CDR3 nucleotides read TGTGCCAGCAGTTTAGAGGGGACAGGGGGCCGGGGCTACACCTTC.

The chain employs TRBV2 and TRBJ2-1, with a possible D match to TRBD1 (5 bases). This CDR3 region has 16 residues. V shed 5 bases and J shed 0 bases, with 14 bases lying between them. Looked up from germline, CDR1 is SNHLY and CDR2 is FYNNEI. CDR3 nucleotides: TGTGCCAGCAGTATCGACAGCCAAGTCTCCTACAATGAGCAGTTCTTC. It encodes CASSIDSQVSYNEQFF.

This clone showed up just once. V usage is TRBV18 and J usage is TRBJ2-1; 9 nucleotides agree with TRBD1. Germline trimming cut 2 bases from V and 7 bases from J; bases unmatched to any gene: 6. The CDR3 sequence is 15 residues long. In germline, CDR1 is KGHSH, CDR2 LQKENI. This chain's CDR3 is CASSPGQGKNNEQFF. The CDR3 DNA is TGTGCCAGCTCACCAGGACAGGGGAAGAATAATGAGCAGTTCTTC.